The clone carrying this T cell receptor (beta chain) occurred many times. Its antigen is still unknown. The data originate from a study of T cell repertoires in cytomegalovirus infection. Study results and limitations: HLA-C-restricted, CMV-specific TCR beta clonotypes were dominant ex vivo.

Germline-derived CDR1 and CDR2 are MNHEY and SVGAGI. J was trimmed by 8 bases and V by 0 bases; bases with no gene match: 3. The CDR3 extends over 15 amino acids. TCRdb re-derived calls from the reads in MiXCR, one entry per CDR3 protein. The sample has about 300,000 distinct CDR3 sequences; around 9.6% are singletons. The rearrangement uses TRBV6-5 and TRBJ1-6; 8 bases match TRBD1. The sample taken for sequencing was PBMCs. The sequence was collected from a human donor in good health (CMV status not recorded). Some clones in this sample may be carry-over from other donors' samples. CDR3 DNA sequence: TGTGCCAGCAGTTACTCGGACAGGGTAGATTCACCCCTCCACTTT. Translating gives CASSYSDRVDSPLHF.